A selection of T cell receptor beta chains follows, all from one sample in a study of T cells in Graves' hyperthyroidism and ophthalmopathy. TCRdb reprocessed the multiplex PCR reads with MiXCR, giving one entry per CDR3 protein. The sample comprises about 560,000 distinct CDR3 sequences, approximately 15% of which are singletons, and around 19% rests with the top ten. Source material: blood. The receptor source for this set is a woman aged 18-29 years with Graves' hyperthyroidism. Both conserved end residues are part of each CDR3. D genes are given only for firm matches. Clone size, where shown, is once, few, many, or a class for clones that have expanded.

many | 15 | TRBJ1-1 | TRBV7-2 | . | CASSSDRAINTEAFF | TGTGCCAGCAGCTCGGACAGAGCAATAAACACTGAAGCTTTCTTT
many | 13 | TRBJ2-7 | TRBV27 | . | CASSRGQGYEQYF | TGTGCCAGCAGTCGCGGGCAGGGATACGAGCAGTACTTC
many | 15 | TRBJ2-7 | TRBV28 | TRBD2 | CASIPSLAASYEQYF | TGTGCCAGCATACCAAGCCTAGCGGCCTCCTACGAGCAGTACTTC
once | 17 | TRBJ2-5 | TRBV5-1 | TRBD2 | CASSLGLAGGNQETQYF | TGCGCCAGCAGCTTGGGACTAGCGGGGGGTAACCAAGAGACCCAGTACTTC
many | 15 | TRBJ2-7 | TRBV10-3 | . | CAISESVLRRYEQYF | TGTGCCATCAGTGAGTCGGTCCTGCGGCGCTACGAGCAGTACTTC
. | 15 | TRBJ2-3 | TRBV19 | . | CASSTVQGRADTQYF | TGTGCCAGTAGTACCGTACAGGGGAGGGCAGATACGCAGTATTTT
many | 14 | TRBJ2-5 | TRBV27 | TRBD1 | CASSAPGQQETQYF | TGTGCCAGCAGCGCCCCGGGACAGCAAGAGACCCAGTACTTC
. | 15 | TRBJ2-1 | TRBV27 | . | CASSVLRPSYNEQFF | TGTGCCAGCAGTGTGTTGCGACCCTCCTACAATGAGCAGTTCTTC
few | 14 | TRBJ1-5 | TRBV12-3/TRBV12-4 | . | CASSSVYSNQPQHF | TGTGCCAGCAGTTCTGTGTATAGCAATCAGCCCCAGCATTTT
few | 15 | TRBJ2-7 | TRBV29-1 | TRBD2 | CSAMSLGLAGDEQYF | TGCAGCGCTATGTCCCTTGGACTAGCGGGAGACGAGCAGTACTTC
few | 15 | TRBJ2-1 | TRBV28 | TRBD2 | CASSRLAGGIDEQFF | TGTGCCAGCAGCCGCCTAGCGGGAGGGATAGATGAGCAGTTCTTC
many | 12 | TRBJ2-1 | TRBV5-1 | . | CASSDELVEQFF | TGCGCCAGCAGCGACGAACTAGTTGAGCAGTTCTTC
few | 14 | TRBJ1-1 | TRBV5-1 | . | CASSLMLANTEAFF | TGCGCCAGCAGCTTGATGTTGGCGAACACTGAAGCTTTCTTT
many | 16 | TRBJ2-3 | TRBV20-1 | TRBD2 | CSARDLGSGDTDTQYF | TGCAGTGCTAGAGATCTGGGTAGCGGGGACACAGATACGCAGTATTTT
many | 13 | TRBJ2-5 | TRBV7-2 | TRBD2 | CASSRRGEETQYF | TGTGCCAGCAGCCGCCGGGGGGAAGAGACCCAGTACTTC
many | 14 | TRBJ1-5 | TRBV20-1 | . | CSASPGRVNQPQHF | TGCAGTGCCAGTCCGGGACGGGTGAATCAGCCCCAGCATTTT
many | 13 | TRBJ1-1 | TRBV6-2/TRBV6-3 | . | CASSYSGTAKAFF | TGTGCCAGCAGTTACTCAGGAACAGCCAAAGCTTTCTTT
once | 14 | TRBJ1-5 | TRBV6-1 | . | CASSDAGFNQPQHF | TGTGCCAGCAGTGACGCAGGCTTCAATCAGCCCCAGCATTTT
. | 16 | TRBJ2-4 | TRBV6-2/TRBV6-3 | . | CASSYSQIIAKNIQYF | TGTGCCAGCAGTTACTCTCAGATAATAGCCAAAAACATTCAGTACTTC
. | 16 | TRBJ1-5 | TRBV7-2 | TRBD1 | CASSLIPGQKHQPQHF | TGTGCCAGCAGCCTGATACCGGGACAGAAACATCAGCCCCAGCATTTT
many | 12 | TRBJ2-7 | TRBV29-1 | . | CSVEVTGPEQYF | TGCAGCGTTGAAGTAACAGGGCCCGAGCAGTACTTC
many | 13 | TRBJ1-2 | TRBV28 | . | CASSSGQSLRYTF | TGTGCCAGCAGTTCCGGACAGTCTCTTCGCTACACCTTC
many | 12 | TRBJ2-5 | TRBV13 | . | CASSPAWETQYF | TGTGCCAGCAGCCCGGCCTGGGAGACCCAGTACTTC
. | 14 | TRBJ1-6 | TRBV11-2 | . | CASSLIQGNSPLHF | TGTGCCAGCAGCCTTATACAGGGAAATTCACCCCTCCACTTT
. | 14 | TRBJ2-2 | TRBV5-4 | . | CASSHPTSPGELFF | TGTGCCAGCAGCCACCCTACTAGTCCCGGGGAGCTGTTTTTT
. | 15 | TRBJ2-2 | TRBV2 | . | CASRAWQGSTGELFF | TGTGCCAGTAGGGCGTGGCAGGGTTCCACCGGGGAGCTGTTTTTT
many | 14 | TRBJ2-1 | TRBV29-1 | TRBD2 | CSVEQGREGYEQFF | TGCAGCGTTGAGCAGGGGCGGGAGGGATATGAGCAGTTCTTC
many | 16 | TRBJ2-7 | TRBV11-2 | . | CASSPGQKSNSYEQYF | TGTGCCAGCAGCCCCGGCCAAAAGAGCAACTCCTACGAGCAGTACTTC
few | 18 | TRBJ2-3 | TRBV20-1 | TRBD2 | CSARGGLAGGPWTDTQYF | TGCAGTGCAAGGGGGGGCCTAGCGGGGGGGCCTTGGACAGATACGCAGTATTTT
. | 15 | TRBJ2-1 | TRBV10-1 | TRBD2 | CASSAQGTSGDEQFF | TGCGCCAGCAGTGCACAAGGGACTAGCGGGGATGAGCAGTTCTTC
many | 15 | TRBJ2-3 | TRBV7-9 | . | CASSLVVTSTDTQYF | TGTGCCAGCAGCTTAGTTGTTACCAGCACAGATACGCAGTATTTT
many | 15 | TRBJ2-1 | TRBV18 | . | CASSPFGGTYNEQFF | TGTGCCAGCTCACCATTCGGCGGGACGTACAATGAGCAGTTCTTC
few | 13 | TRBJ2-5 | TRBV12-3/TRBV12-4 | TRBD1 | CASSTTGAGTQYF | TGTGCCAGCAGTACCACAGGGGCGGGGACCCAGTACTTC
. | 14 | TRBJ1-2 | TRBV29-1 | . | CSVQIGSTNYGYTF | TGCAGCGTCCAGATAGGTTCCACTAACTATGGCTACACCTTC
many | 14 | TRBJ2-7 | TRBV20-1 | TRBD2 | CSASSGGFSYEQYF | TGCAGTGCTTCAAGCGGGGGGTTCTCCTACGAGCAGTACTTC
. | 15 | TRBJ2-7 | TRBV5-6 | . | CASSLYGRRSYEQYF | TGTGCCAGCAGCTTGTACGGCCGCCGCTCCTACGAGCAGTACTTC
few | 16 | TRBJ2-3 | TRBV25-1 | . | CASSEERGAATDTQYF | TGTGCCAGCAGTGAAGAGAGGGGGGCCGCGACAGATACGCAGTATTTT
few | 16 | TRBJ1-1 | TRBV27 | TRBD1 | CASSPGTGGEGTEAFF | TGTGCCAGCAGTCCCGGGACAGGGGGCGAAGGAACTGAAGCTTTCTTT
many | 15 | TRBJ2-3 | TRBV6-1 | . | CASSYGAGQSDTQYF | TGTGCCAGCAGTTACGGGGCGGGACAGTCAGATACGCAGTATTTT
few | 15 | TRBJ1-1 | TRBV9 | . | CASSVEPRGSTEAFF | TGTGCCAGCAGCGTAGAACCGCGAGGGAGCACTGAAGCTTTCTTT
. | 15 | TRBJ2-5 | TRBV15 | . | CATSGGGQGWETQYF | TGTGCCACCAGCGGGGGGGGCCAGGGTTGGGAGACCCAGTACTTC
. | 17 | TRBJ1-5 | TRBV27 | . | CASSPGVWGRGNQPQHF | TGTGCCAGCAGCCCTGGGGTTTGGGGTCGAGGCAATCAGCCCCAGCATTTT
many | 17 | TRBJ2-1 | TRBV5-1 | TRBD2 | CASSLGLAGVYYNEQFF | TGCGCCAGCAGCTTGGGGCTAGCGGGAGTGTACTACAATGAGCAGTTCTTC
. | 15 | TRBJ1-5 | TRBV7-2 | TRBD1 | CASSLNRGVNQPQHF | TGTGCCAGCAGCTTAAACAGGGGGGTCAATCAGCCCCAGCATTTT
once | 14 | TRBJ2-7 | TRBV5-1 | TRBD1 | CASSLDRGYYDQYF | TGCGCCAGCAGCTTGGACAGGGGATACTACGATCAGTACTTC
few | 13 | TRBJ2-1 | TRBV19 | . | CASSIAGRDEQFF | TGTGCCAGTAGTATCGCGGGACGGGATGAGCAGTTCTTC
many | 21 | TRBJ2-1 | TRBV7-2 | TRBD2 | CASSPRRRRGGPSPVPNEQFF | TGTGCCAGCAGCCCCCGAAGGCGGCGGGGGGGGCCCTCCCCCGTACCCAATGAGCAGTTCTTC
few | 16 | TRBJ2-1 | TRBV20-1 | . | CSATTGTAPGDNEQFF | TGCAGTGCTACCACCGGGACCGCCCCAGGGGACAATGAGCAGTTCTTC
. | 16 | TRBJ2-5 | TRBV20-1 | TRBD2 | CSAARLAGGYQETQYF | TGCAGTGCTGCTAGACTAGCGGGGGGGTACCAAGAGACCCAGTACTTC
. | 18 | TRBJ2-3 | TRBV7-9 | . | CASSLGLSRQKRADTQYF | TGTGCCAGCAGCTTAGGCTTATCGAGACAGAAAAGGGCAGATACGCAGTATTTT
. | 14 | TRBJ1-1 | TRBV19 | . | CASRRGKMNTEAFF | TGTGCCAGTCGGCGAGGGAAAATGAACACTGAAGCTTTCTTT
. | 11 | TRBJ2-2 | TRBV29-1 | . | CSGRRVGELFF | TGCAGCGGGAGGAGGGTCGGGGAGCTGTTTTTT
few | 14 | TRBJ2-1 | TRBV7-9 | TRBD1 | CASSNRGFYNEQFF | TGTGCCAGCAGCAACAGGGGATTCTACAATGAGCAGTTCTTC
many | 14 | TRBJ2-3 | TRBV20-1 | . | CSARAPPPTDTQYF | TGCAGTGCTAGAGCCCCCCCCCCCACAGATACGCAGTATTTT